A single sample is the source of the 23 T cell receptor beta chains below, sequenced in a study of shared T cell receptors in the human thymus. Assay used: immunoSEQ multiplex PCR; TCRdb lists only in-frame clones, some missing. The repertoire holds about 380,000 clones, with approximately 95% as singletons. Sequencing was carried out using thymocytes. Every receptor here comes from a human donor.

The chain recombines TRBV7-2 with TRBJ2-7, with 7 bases aligning to TRBD2. CDR1 and CDR2 from the germline V gene are SGHTA and FQGNSA. This CDR3 contains 18 residues. The ends lost 4 bases at V and 1 base at J; junction bases unmatched: 16. CDR3 residues: CASSSPAGEVGLSYEQYF. CDR3 bases: TGTGCCAGCAGCTCCCCTGCGGGAGAGGTCGGTCTATCCTACGAGCAGTACTTC.

J is TRBJ2-1 and V is TRBV25-1; 7 bases are a match to TRBD1. From germline, CDR1 is MGHDK and CDR2 SYGVNS. The CDR3 has 12 residues. With V trimmed by 11 bases and J by 6 bases, 7 bases remained unmatched. The CDR3 loop is CAVRDRINEQFF. CDR3 nucleotide sequence: TGTGCCGTTCGGGACAGAATCAATGAGCAGTTCTTC.

The CDR3: CASSLWADRDNYNEQFF. As DNA, the CDR3 is TGTGCCAGCAGTTTATGGGCGGACAGGGATAATTACAATGAGCAGTTCTTC. This sequence joins TRBV28 and TRBJ2-1; 8 bases agree with TRBD1. After removal of 0 bases from V and 4 bases from J, the junction contained 8 bases not matched to a gene. CDR1 MDHEN and CDR2 SYDVKM come from the germline V gene. This CDR3 comprises 17 residues.

In nucleotides, the CDR3 is TGCGCCAGCAGGAGGCTACGGGGGCGTCGACGGGTCAACACTGAAGCTTTCTTT. Protein product: CASRRLRGRRRVNTEAFF. The chain carries TRBV5-1 and TRBJ1-1; possible D gene TRBD1, 6 bases. The CDR3 totals 18 residues. The germline CDR1 and CDR2 sequences are SGHRS and YFSETQ. Trimming pared 5 bases from V and 2 bases from J, leaving 25 bases between.

The chain recombines TRBV7-9 with TRBJ2-3; possibly TRBD1 for D (5 bases). V lost 5 bases and J lost 6, with 18 bases in between. Germline V gives CDR1 SEHNR, CDR2 FQNEAQ (reference sequence). The CDR3 spans 15 residues. CDR3 nucleotides: TGTGCCAGCAGCCTCAAGGGGCCAACAAGGGATACGCAGTATTTT. Its protein product is CASSLKGPTRDTQYF.

The J gene is TRBJ2-7, the V gene TRBV5-1, with 12 positions matching TRBD1. The CDR3 length is 15 residues. Germline V gene lookup returns CDR1 SGHRS and CDR2 YFSETQ. After removal of 4 bases from V and 6 bases from J, the junction contained 8 bases not matched to a gene. In DNA form, the CDR3 reads TGCGCCAGCAGCAGAGGGGGACAGGGGGCGTTCGAGCAGTACTTC. Amino acid sequence: CASSRGGQGAFEQYF. The whole variable domain, filled in from reference TRBV5-1 and TRBJ2-7, reads KAGVTQTPRYLIKTRGQQVTLSCSPISGHRSVSWYQQTPGQGLQFLFEYFSETQRNKGNFPGRFSGRQFSNSRSEMNVSTLELGDSALYLCASSRGGQGAFEQYFGPGTRLTVT.

The chain uses TRBV27 and TRBJ1-5; D uncertain. Trimming stripped 2 bases from V and 2 bases from J, with 13 bases between. This CDR3 has 16 amino acids. Germline V gene sequence: CDR1 MNHEY, CDR2 SMNVEV (reference sequence). The CDR3 nucleotides are TGTGCCAGCAGTTTAAGAAGTCGTCTTCGCAATCAGCCCCAGCATTTT. Encoded protein: CASSLRSRLRNQPQHF.

The chain uses TRBV5-1 and TRBJ2-5; no definite D call. The V and J ends lost 3 bases and 9 bases respectively, with 15 bases between them. CDR1 and CDR2 from the germline V gene are SGHRS and YFSETQ. The CDR3 runs to 13 residues. CDR3: CASSSDGSRAQYF. The CDR3 DNA is TGCGCCAGCAGCTCGGACGGTTCTAGGGCCCAGTACTTC.

This clone was observed once. V and J are TRBV27 and TRBJ2-1; TRBD1 aligns across 8 bases. The length of the CDR3 is 16 residues. Germline assignment: CDR1 MNHEY and CDR2 SMNVEV (reference sequence). The V and J ends lost 1 base and 8 bases, in that order; junction bases with no gene match: 10. Written as DNA, the CDR3 is TGTGCCAGCAGTTTATGTCCGGGACAGGTTCCCCATGAGCAGTTCTTC. Amino acids: CASSLCPGQVPHEQFF.

J is TRBJ2-7 and V is TRBV11-2; D is unclear. V shed 1 base and J shed 3 bases, with 19 bases lying between them. Germline-derived CDR1 and CDR2 are SGHAT and FQNNGV. The CDR3 is made up of 17 amino acids. The chain's CDR3 is CASSLGLRSSAVYEQYF. The CDR3 nucleotides read TGTGCCAGCAGCTTAGGGTTAAGGTCCTCGGCCGTCTACGAGCAGTACTTC.

The chain is built from TRBV10-3 and TRBJ1-2, with a tentative D call TRBD1 (6 bases). In germline, CDR1 is ENHRY, CDR2 SYGVKD. V gave up 2 bases and J gave up 4 bases, with 14 bases separating them. This CDR3 spans 15 amino acids. The CDR3 region has the DNA TGTGCCATCAGTGAGGTTACAGGGCCTGGCTATGGCTACACCTTC. It encodes CAISEVTGPGYGYTF.

The chain links TRBV4-2 to TRBJ2-3; the D is unclear. This CDR3 spans 15 amino acids. Germline V gene sequence: CDR1 LGHNA, CDR2 YNFKEQ. V dropped 1 base and J dropped 1 base, with 9 bases sitting between them. CDR3 DNA: TGTGCCAGCAGCCAAGGGTTGGTGGGCACAGATACGCAGTATTTT. This codes for CASSQGLVGTDTQYF.

The CDR3 here is CASSLRRGGEMTGNTIYF. DNA for the CDR3: TGTGCCAGCAGCTTACGGCGGGGTGGGGAGATGACTGGAAACACCATATATTTT. The V and J genes are TRBV7-9 and TRBJ1-3; D is unresolved. V lost 2 bases and J lost 2, with 19 bases in between. This CDR3 comprises 18 residues. Germline lookup yields CDR1 SEHNR and CDR2 FQNEAQ (reference sequence). The full variable domain, with the rest looked up from reference TRBV7-9 and TRBJ1-3, is DTGVSQNPRHKITKRGQNVTFRCDPISEHNRLYWYRQTLGQGPEFLTYFQNEAQLEKSRLLSDRFSAERPKGSFSTLEIQRTEQGDSAMYLCASSLRRGGEMTGNTIYFGEGSWLTVV.

This clone was detected only once. The V call is TRBV15, the J call TRBJ1-1, with D possibly matching TRBD1 (6 bases). This CDR3 is 18 amino acids long. The V gene lost 0 bases and the J gene lost 0 bases, with 17 bases spanning the gap. Germline assignment: CDR1 LNHNV and CDR2 YYDKDF (reference sequence). The CDR3: CATSRDPAGDAMNTEAFF. The CDR3 nucleotides read TGTGCCACCAGCAGAGATCCGGCAGGGGATGCCATGAACACTGAAGCTTTCTTT.

The chain recombines TRBV10-3 with TRBJ1-2, with D possibly TRBD1 on 6 matching bases. CDR3 length equals 16 residues. Between the trimmed V and J ends, which lost 4 bases and 5 bases, there was a span of 20 bases. The germline V gene encodes CDR1 ENHRY and CDR2 SYGVKD. The CDR3 spells CAISAGAMGIAYGYTF. CDR3 nucleotides: TGTGCCATCAGTGCAGGGGCAATGGGAATAGCGTATGGCTACACCTTC.

The chain is built from TRBV28 and TRBJ2-7; 9 bases fit TRBD1. This CDR3 is built from 14 residues. The V gene end was trimmed by 5 bases and the J gene end by 1 base; junction bases not matched to a gene: 3. The germline V gene encodes CDR1 MDHEN and CDR2 SYDVKM. CDR3 bases: TGTGCCAGCAGTGGGGACAGGGAGTCCTACGAGCAGTACTTC. Protein: CASSGDRESYEQYF.

This chain uses TRBV2 with TRBJ1-4; weak D call: TRBD1 (6 bases). The CDR3 is 14 residues long. V was pared by 6 bases and J by 4 bases, with 12 bases between. CDR1 and CDR2 from the germline V gene are SNHLY and FYNNEI. CDR3 sequence reads: CASRPTGNNEKLFF. CDR3 DNA sequence: TGTGCCAGCAGACCGACAGGAAATAATGAAAAACTGTTTTTT.

The chain is built from TRBV10-1 and TRBJ1-1, with D tentatively TRBD1 (6 bases). Trimming took off 0 bases at V and 5 bases at J, with 13 bases between the two ends. The CDR3 runs to 15 residues. Looked up from germline, CDR1 is WNHNN and CDR2 is SYGVQD (reference sequence). CDR3 amino acids: CASSESGGWGTEAFF. As DNA, the CDR3 is TGCGCCAGCAGTGAGTCCGGGGGCTGGGGGACTGAAGCTTTCTTT.

This chain connects TRBV11-2 to TRBJ2-5, with TRBD1 as a possible D gene (6 bases). V was cut by 5 bases and J by 3 bases, with 10 bases left in between. Germline CDR1 reads SGHAT; CDR2 reads FQNNGV. CDR3 length equals 13 residues. The CDR3, as DNA: TGTGCCAGCAGCCCGGACAGAAAAGAGACCCAGTACTTC. Amino acid sequence: CASSPDRKETQYF.

The chain couples TRBV5-4 to TRBJ2-3; 8 bases are a match to TRBD2. Trimming cost V 0 bases and J 7 bases; bases outside gene matches: 13. This CDR3 region has 17 residues. Per the germline V gene, CDR1 is SGHNT and CDR2 is YYREEE (reference sequence). In DNA form, the CDR3 reads TGTGCCAGCAGCTTGGGGGGGCTAGCGGGTCCCACGTATACGCAGTATTTT. Its protein product is CASSLGGLAGPTYTQYF. The variable domain in full, with the rest retrieved from reference TRBV5-4 and TRBJ2-3, is ETGVTQSPTHLIKTRGQQVTLRCSSQSGHNTVSWYQQALGQGPQFIFQYYREEENGRGNFPPRFSGLQFPNYSSELNVNALELDDSALYLCASSLGGLAGPTYTQYFGPGTRLTVL.

This chain uses TRBV4-1 with TRBJ2-2; D may be TRBD1 (6 bases). V lost 2 bases to trimming and J lost 6 bases, with 22 bases between them. The CDR3 has 18 amino acids. CDR1 MGHRA and CDR2 YSYEKL come from the germline V gene. The CDR3 DNA follows: TGCGCCAGCAGCCAAACGAACGCCCCCAGGGGCGCGTCCGGGGAGCTGTTTTTT. Residues: CASSQTNAPRGASGELFF.

The V call is TRBV13, the J call TRBJ2-7; D might be TRBD1 or TRBD2, each matching 5 bases. The V gene's germline CDR1 is PRHDT and CDR2 FYEKMQ (reference sequence). Trimming removed 2 bases from V and 4 bases from J, with 18 bases in between. The CDR3 covers 16 residues. CDR3 protein: CASSLPAAEGNYEQYF. The CDR3 DNA reads as TGTGCCAGCAGCTTACCCGCGGCCGAGGGGAATTACGAGCAGTACTTC.

This chain joins TRBV5-4 and TRBJ1-1; a possible D gene is TRBD1 (6 bases). The length of the CDR3 is 18 residues. Trimming took off 4 bases at V and 1 base at J, with 23 bases between the two ends. CDR1 and CDR2 from the germline V gene are SGHNT and YYREEE (reference sequence). The CDR3 nucleotides are TGTGCCAGCAGCCCCTTTAGGGGGGGCGCCATTAGGAACACTGAAGCTTTCTTT. Protein: CASSPFRGGAIRNTEAFF.